This TCR beta chain was observed in a study of CD8 T cells in ankylosing spondylitis. General observations from the study: Clones linked to disease, bearing a CD8+ phenotype, were relatively rare in peripheral blood. Blood from ankylosing spondylitis patients appeared to carry a characteristic roughly 8-variant TCR beta motif.

About this clonotype: Its antigen remains unidentified.

TCRdb ran MiXCR on the 5' RACE reads and lists one entry per CDR3 protein. The repertoire holds fewer than 150,000 distinct CDR3 sequences, with more than 5.5% as singletons. The V and J ends lost 3 bases and 1 base, in that order; junction bases with no gene match: 5. The CDR3 covers 15 residues. CDR1 is DFQATT, CDR2 SNEGSKA, per germline (reference sequence). Sequencing was carried out using blood, either unsorted or a sorted T cell fraction (not recorded which). This TCR was sampled from a female donor with ankylosing spondylitis or in good health (not recorded which). The rearrangement links TRBV20-1 to TRBJ2-5; 10 positions match TRBD2. In DNA form, the CDR3 reads TGCAGTGCTAGTCCCAGCGGGGGGGCCCAAGAGACCCAGTACTTC. It encodes CSASPSGGAQETQYF.